This T cell receptor beta chain was identified in a study of persistence of HIV-infected CD4 T cells. The germline V gene has CDR1 LGHDT and CDR2 YNNKEL (reference sequence). CDR3 length: 15 residues. V lost 3 bases, J lost 4 bases, and 15 bases lay in between. To note about this clone: Antigen specificity is unknown.

The libraries were made with immunoSEQ version 4 in survey mode. The data were produced by immunoSEQ multiplex PCR, yet TCRdb's version contains in-frame clones alone and is incomplete. The profile covers more than 8,500 clones, with roughly 85% appearing a single time and 1.5% to 2.5% taken by the ten largest. Overlapping HIV-1 Gag 15-mer peptides at approximately 1 ug per peptide per mL were used. Sorting of responding CD4+ T cells relied on upregulated CD40 ligand together with CD69. Undetectable plasma HIV-1 RNA below 50 copies/mL lasted at least 4 years. The sequence was obtained from an adult woman with HIV who was CMV-seropositive. The chain combines TRBV3-1 (or the pseudogene TRBV3-2) with TRBJ1-1; TRBD1 might be the D (5 bases). The sample here was CD4+ T cells sorted from PBMCs after approximately 20-hour stimulation, taken from a patient who received antiretroviral therapy. The CDR3 DNA follows: TGTGCCAGCAGCCATCCCCGAGGAGGGACCACTGAAGCTTTCTTT. Translated, it gives CASSHPRGGTTEAFF.